These 31 T cell receptor beta chains originate from one sample sequenced in a study of cytomegalovirus exposure and HLA in healthy donors. Assay used: immunoSEQ multiplex PCR; TCRdb lists only in-frame clones, some missing. The sample has a few hundred thousand clones, roughly 86% seen once. Material: PBMCs. The source of these receptors is a man aged 30-40 years in good health and CMV-seronegative.

This rearrangement joins TRBV6-5 to TRBJ2-7; 11 nucleotides line up with TRBD1. The CDR3 loop spans 16 amino acids. Germline CDR1 and CDR2: MNHEY and SVGAGI. J gave up 6 bases and V 0 bases, and 7 bases lay outside the gene matches. CDR3 loop: CASSYSKGTGGVEQYF. CDR3 DNA sequence: TGTGCCAGCAGTTACTCGAAGGGGACAGGGGGTGTCGAGCAGTACTTC.

The rearrangement joins TRBV5-6 to TRBJ1-2; tentative D call: TRBD1 (6 bases). Germline loops: CDR1 SGHDT, CDR2 YYEEEE. This CDR3 comprises 15 residues. The germline V and J ends were trimmed by 4 bases and 0 bases, with 13 bases remaining between them. In nucleotides, the CDR3 is TGTGCCAGCAGCGGGACATGGGAAGCTAACTATGGCTACACCTTC. Translated, it gives CASSGTWEANYGYTF.

The chain has TRBV18 and TRBJ2-7; TRBD2 aligns across 10 bases. Trimming took 1 base from V and 2 from J; bases not matched to a gene: 5. Germline values: CDR1 KGHSH, CDR2 LQKENI. There are 16 residues in the CDR3. DNA of the CDR3: TGTGCCAGCTCACCACGTAGCGGGGGGACAGCCTACGAGCAGTACTTC. It encodes CASSPRSGGTAYEQYF.

This clone was found many times. This sequence joins TRBV7-7 and TRBJ2-2, with D tentatively TRBD2 (6 bases). The CDR3 has 15 amino acids. CDR1 and CDR2 (germline): SSHAT, FNYEAQ (reference sequence). Trimming took off 5 bases at V and 0 bases at J, with 10 bases between the two ends. The CDR3 nucleotides read TGTGCCAGCAGCCCTTCGGGAGCGAACACCGGGGAGCTGTTTTTT. Translating it yields CASSPSGANTGELFF.

In this sample, this clone turned up once. The rearrangement links TRBV4-1 to TRBJ1-3; a weak D match, TRBD1 (5 bases). The CDR3 is 18 amino acids. Germline values: CDR1 MGHRA, CDR2 YSYEKL. V gave up 0 bases and J gave up 0 bases, with 15 bases separating them. The CDR3 loop is CASSQEYGRDYSGNTIYF. Here the CDR3 DNA reads TGCGCCAGCAGCCAAGAATATGGCAGGGACTACTCTGGAAACACCATATATTTT.

This chain uses TRBV5-5 with TRBJ2-5, with D possibly TRBD1 on 5 matching bases. CDR3 size: 15 residues. Between the trimmed V and J ends, which lost 1 base and 5 bases, there was a span of 15 bases. CDR1 is SGHKS and CDR2 is YYEKEE in the germline V gene (reference sequence). In DNA, the CDR3 is TGTGCCAGCAGCTTGAGGGCCAGGGCCGGGGAGACCCAGTACTTC. This translates into CASSLRARAGETQYF. The full variable domain, with the rest looked up from reference TRBV5-5 and TRBJ2-5, is DAGVTQSPTHLIKTRGQQVTLRCSPISGHKSVSWYQQVLGQGPQFIFQYYEKEERGRGNFPDRFSARQFPNYSSELNVNALLLGDSALYLCASSLRARAGETQYFGPGTRLLVL.

This clone was seen once. The chain carries TRBV7-2 and TRBJ2-5; TRBD1 matches 11 bases. Trimming cost V 5 bases and J 5 bases; bases outside gene matches: 4. Germline V gives CDR1 SGHTA, CDR2 FQGNSA. The CDR3 runs to 14 residues. CDR3 sequence reads: CASSGQGASETQYF. In DNA, the CDR3 is TGTGCCAGCAGCGGACAGGGGGCATCGGAGACCCAGTACTTC.

The rearrangement joins TRBV7-6 to TRBJ2-7; 8 nucleotides agree with TRBD1. The CDR3 is made up of 15 amino acids. CDR1 and CDR2 from the germline V gene are SGHVS and FNYEAQ. With 4 bases clipped from V and 1 base from J, the junction kept 6 bases outside the gene matches. The CDR3: CASSSGQGRSYEQYF. DNA of the CDR3: TGTGCCAGCAGCTCAGGACAGGGTCGATCCTACGAGCAGTACTTC.

The chain carries TRBV14 and TRBJ2-1; D might be TRBD1 (6 bases). The CDR3 covers 17 residues. CDR1 SGHDN and CDR2 FVKESK come from the germline V gene. Deletions cut 4 bases from V and 7 bases from J, with 23 bases between. In DNA form, the CDR3 reads TGTGCCAGCAGCCTCCTCAGGGGTGAAGGTACGACAAATGAGCAGTTCTTC. This sequence encodes CASSLLRGEGTTNEQFF.

The rearrangement joins TRBV15 to TRBJ2-5; 8 bases map to TRBD1. Germline trimming cut 3 bases from V and 7 bases from J; bases unmatched to any gene: 7. The CDR3 extends over 14 amino acids. The V gene's germline CDR1 is LNHNV and CDR2 YYDKDF (reference sequence). The CDR3 DNA sequence: TGTGCCACCAGCAGGGGCGGGACAGGCCGGACCCAGTACTTC. It is translated as CATSRGGTGRTQYF.

The chain employs TRBV10-2 and TRBJ1-2; D not certain. CDR1 is WSHSY, CDR2 SAAADI, per germline. Trimming cost V 3 bases and J 2 bases, with 13 bases left between them. The CDR3 runs 15 residues. CDR3 sequence reads: CASSEWSPPNYGYTF. The CDR3 nucleotides are TGCGCCAGCAGTGAATGGAGCCCCCCGAACTATGGCTACACCTTC.

The rearrangement joins TRBV14 to TRBJ2-2; 10 bases line up with TRBD1. Trimming at V came to 6 bases and at J to 0 bases, leaving 7 bases not matched to a gene. Germline V gene data show CDR1 as SGHDN and CDR2 as FVKESK. CDR3 length: 17 residues. The CDR3 protein is CASSPRDRGSNTGELFF. CDR3 nucleotide sequence: TGTGCCAGCAGTCCCAGGGACAGGGGATCGAACACCGGGGAGCTGTTTTTT.

This rearrangement joins TRBV4-1 to TRBJ1-6, with no clear D. The CDR3 totals 18 residues. CDR1 is MGHRA, CDR2 YSYEKL, per germline. Trimming cost V 1 base and J 0 bases, with 13 bases left between them. The CDR3 DNA follows: TGCGCCAGCAGCCAAGTTTCCGCGGAAATCTCCTATAATTCACCCCTCCACTTT. As protein: CASSQVSAEISYNSPLHF.

Only one count was recorded for this clone. This rearrangement joins TRBV6-7 to TRBJ2-3; 12 bases agree with TRBD1. TRBV6-7 is sorted into the ORF group, with uncertain function. The CDR3 runs 18 residues. V was pared by 6 bases and J by 1 base, with 11 bases of the junction left unmatched. CDR3 in DNA: TGTGCCAGCAGACCGGCGGGGGACAGGGGGCATGGCACAGATACGCAGTATTTT. Encoded protein: CASRPAGDRGHGTDTQYF.

The rearrangement joins TRBV7-6 to TRBJ1-5; 9 bases align to TRBD1. This CDR3 is 14 amino acids long. Germline-derived CDR1 and CDR2 are SGHVS and FNYEAQ. The trim removed 5 bases at V and 5 bases at J, leaving 4 bases unmatched. The CDR3 is CASSLTGGDQPQHF. CDR3 sequence (DNA): TGTGCCAGCAGCCTGACAGGGGGGGATCAGCCCCAGCATTTT. Full variable domain (remainder filled in from reference TRBV7-6 and TRBJ1-5): GAGVSQSPRYKVTKRGQDVALRCDPISGHVSLYWYRQALGQGPEFLTYFNYEAQQDKSGLPNDRFSAERPEGSISTLTIQRTEQRDSAMYRCASSLTGGDQPQHFGDGTRLSIL.

This chain connects TRBV4-3 to TRBJ2-3; TRBD2 matches 12 bases. V lost 4 bases, J lost 4 bases, and 6 bases stayed unmatched. Germline values: CDR1 LGHNA, CDR2 YSLEER. This CDR3 contains 16 residues. CDR3 in DNA: TGCGCCAGCAGCCCTGTGGCTAGCGGGGGGGCAGATACGCAGTATTTT. Translating gives CASSPVASGGADTQYF.

This clone occurred once. The chain combines TRBV5-1 with TRBJ1-3; D is unclear. The CDR3 is 20 amino acids. V lost 5 bases, J lost 0 bases, and 27 bases lay in between. The germline CDR1 and CDR2 sequences are SGHRS and YFSETQ. CDR3 nucleotides: TGCGCCAGCAGTTTCCTCGGAGGGTCACCTTCCAAAAGCTCTGGAAACACCATATATTTT. The encoded protein is CASSFLGGSPSKSSGNTIYF.

V and J are TRBV18 and TRBJ1-1, with TRBD1 matching over 8 bases. Germline V lookup: CDR1 KGHSH, CDR2 LQKENI. The CDR3 is 13 amino acids. Germline trimming cut 3 bases from V and 6 bases from J; bases unmatched to any gene: 3. Here the CDR3 reads CASSPGQGAEAFF. CDR3 DNA: TGTGCCAGCTCACCCGGACAGGGAGCTGAAGCTTTCTTT.

As DNA, the CDR3 is TGCGCCAGCGGCGGGACAGGGGTGTCCGGTGGCTACACCTTC. Translated, it gives CASGGTGVSGGYTF. The rearrangement joins TRBV5-1 to TRBJ1-2; 10 bases are shared with TRBD1. V trimming: 7 bases; J trimming: 7 bases; junction bases outside the gene matches: 10. CDR3 length: 14 amino acids. Germline CDR1 reads SGHRS; CDR2 reads YFSETQ. The full variable domain, rest sourced from reference TRBV5-1 and TRBJ1-2, is KAGVTQTPRYLIKTRGQQVTLSCSPISGHRSVSWYQQTPGQGLQFLFEYFSETQRNKGNFPGRFSGRQFSNSRSEMNVSTLELGDSALYLCASGGTGVSGGYTFGSGTRLTVV.

The V gene is TRBV5-6, the J gene TRBJ2-1; tentative D call: TRBD2 (7 bases). The germline CDR1 and CDR2 sequences are SGHDT and YYEEEE. This CDR3 is 14 amino acids long. The V end was cut by 1 base, the J end by 6 bases, with 11 bases between. The CDR3 protein is CASSLRGAGNEQFF. CDR3 nucleotide sequence: TGTGCCAGCAGCTTGCGGGGGGCGGGCAATGAGCAGTTCTTC.

The chain employs TRBV4-1 and TRBJ1-1, with 7 bases identical to TRBD1. The CDR3 has 12 amino acids. The germline CDR1 and CDR2 sequences are MGHRA and YSYEKL. Trimming took 3 bases from V and 8 from J; bases not matched to a gene: 3. The CDR3 DNA sequence: TGCGCCAGCAGCCACGACAGGGCGGAAGCTTTCTTT. This encodes CASSHDRAEAFF.

This chain joins TRBV19 and TRBJ1-1, with 9 bases matching TRBD1. Per germline, CDR1 LNHDA and CDR2 SQIVND (reference sequence). The CDR3 spans 14 residues. V lost 8 bases to trimming and J lost 5 bases; unmatched junction nucleotides: 9. The CDR3 sequence: CASGPQGAGTEAFF. The CDR3, as DNA: TGTGCCAGTGGACCACAGGGGGCAGGGACTGAAGCTTTCTTT.

This clone was counted only a few times. The rearrangement joins TRBV7-2 to TRBJ2-7; a possible D gene is TRBD2 (6 bases). The CDR3 contains 13 residues. Germline loops: CDR1 SGHTA, CDR2 FQGNSA. V gave up 8 bases and J gave up 2 bases, with 13 bases separating them. The DNA of the CDR3 is TGTGCCAGCGGCGGGACGCCGGCCTACGAGCAGTACTTC. This codes for CASGGTPAYEQYF.

The rearrangement joins TRBV29-1 to TRBJ1-2; TRBD1 might be the D (5 bases). Looked up from germline, CDR1 is SQVTM and CDR2 is ANQGSEA. V was cut by 3 bases and J by 5 bases, with 16 bases left in between. This CDR3 region has 14 residues. CDR3 loop: CSVDRDLGVYGYTF. In DNA form, the CDR3 reads TGCAGCGTTGACCGGGACTTGGGGGTTTATGGCTACACCTTC.

This chain links TRBV6-6 with TRBJ1-5; D is ambiguous. Germline assignment: CDR1 MNHNY and CDR2 SVGAGI (reference sequence). The CDR3 consists of 15 residues. The V end was cut by 2 bases, the J end by 2 bases, with 10 bases between. CDR3 sequence: CASSYLAGRNQPQHF. Here the CDR3 DNA reads TGTGCCAGCAGTTACCTTGCAGGTCGCAATCAGCCCCAGCATTTT.

This clone was seen a few times. The chain is built from TRBV9 and TRBJ1-6; 7 bases align to TRBD1. V lost 1 base and J lost 10; bases outside the gene matches: 8. This CDR3 is 15 amino acids long. Germline values: CDR1 SGDLS, CDR2 YYNGEE. As DNA, the CDR3 is TGTGCCAGCAGCGTACTCGGCAGGGGGAACTCACCCCTCCACTTT. Translating gives CASSVLGRGNSPLHF.

V and J are TRBV5-6 and TRBJ2-3, with 12 bases fitting TRBD1. V was pared by 0 bases and J by 4 bases, with 0 bases of the junction left unmatched. Per germline, CDR1 SGHDT and CDR2 YYEEEE. This CDR3 is 15 amino acids long. The DNA for the CDR3 is TGTGCCAGCAGCTTGGGGGACAGGGGGCCAGATACGCAGTATTTT. Protein product: CASSLGDRGPDTQYF.

The chain recombines TRBV7-9 with TRBJ2-5; TRBD2 might be the D (5 bases). The germline V and J ends were trimmed by 1 base and 5 bases, with 11 bases remaining between them. Germline V lookup: CDR1 SEHNR, CDR2 FQNEAQ (reference sequence). The CDR3 has 14 amino acids. CDR3 amino acids: CASSLVRGEETQYF. The CDR3 DNA sequence: TGTGCCAGCAGCTTAGTCCGGGGTGAGGAGACCCAGTACTTC.

The chain has TRBV19 and TRBJ1-5; no definite D call. Germline CDR1 reads LNHDA; CDR2 reads SQIVND (reference sequence). The CDR3 is 15 residues long. V lost 1 base and J lost 0, with 7 bases in between. The CDR3 DNA reads as TGTGCCAGTAGTATAGCCCGGGGTAGCAATCAGCCCCAGCATTTT. Its translation: CASSIARGSNQPQHF.

The chain employs TRBV10-1 and TRBJ2-1; perhaps TRBD1 as D (5 bases). Trimming removed 5 bases from V and 0 bases from J, with 14 bases in between. Per germline, CDR1 WNHNN and CDR2 SYGVQD (reference sequence). The CDR3 is made up of 16 amino acids. CDR3 DNA sequence: TGCGCCAGCAGTTTAAGACAGTCACGCTCCTACAATGAGCAGTTCTTC. It yields the protein CASSLRQSRSYNEQFF.

The chain uses TRBV12-5 and TRBJ1-2; TRBD1 aligns across 8 bases. Germline V gene data show CDR1 as LGHNT and CDR2 as FRNRAP. Germline trimming cut 3 bases from V and 1 base from J; bases unmatched to any gene: 10. The CDR3 runs 17 residues. CDR3 sequence reads: CASGLGQGALRNYGYTF. The CDR3 coding sequence is TGTGCTAGTGGTTTAGGGCAGGGGGCACTCCGTAACTATGGCTACACCTTC.